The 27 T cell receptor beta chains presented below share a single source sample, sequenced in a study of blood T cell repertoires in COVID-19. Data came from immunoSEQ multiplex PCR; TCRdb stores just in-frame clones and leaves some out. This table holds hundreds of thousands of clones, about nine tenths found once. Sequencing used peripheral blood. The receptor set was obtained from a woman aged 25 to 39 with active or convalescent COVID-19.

This CDR3 is CASSQSPGEDTQYF. The CDR3 nucleotides read TGTGCCAGCAGCCAAAGTCCGGGGGAGGATACGCAGTATTTT. The rearrangement joins TRBV3-1 (or the pseudogene TRBV3-2) to TRBJ2-3; the D gene is possibly TRBD2 (6 bases). The CDR3 consists of 14 residues. V gave up 2 bases and J gave up 6 bases, with 12 bases separating them. The germline V gene encodes CDR1 LGHDT and CDR2 YNNKEL (reference sequence).

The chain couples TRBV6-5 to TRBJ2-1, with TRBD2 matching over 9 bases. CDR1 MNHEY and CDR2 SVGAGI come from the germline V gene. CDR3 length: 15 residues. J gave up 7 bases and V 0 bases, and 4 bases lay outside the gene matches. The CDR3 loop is CASSYSAGGRNEQFF. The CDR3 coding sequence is TGTGCCAGCAGTTACTCGGCGGGGGGGCGGAATGAGCAGTTCTTC.

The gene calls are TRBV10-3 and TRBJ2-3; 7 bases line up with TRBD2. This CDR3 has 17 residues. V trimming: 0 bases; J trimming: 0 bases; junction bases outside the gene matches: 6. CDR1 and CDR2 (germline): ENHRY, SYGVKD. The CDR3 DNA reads TGTGCCATCAGTGAGTCAGGGCTAGCGGTAAGCACAGATACGCAGTATTTT. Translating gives CAISESGLAVSTDTQYF.

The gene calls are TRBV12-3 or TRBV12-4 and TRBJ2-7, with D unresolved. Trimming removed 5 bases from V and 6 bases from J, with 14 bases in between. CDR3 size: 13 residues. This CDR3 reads CASSRALAPEQYF. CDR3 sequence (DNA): TGTGCCAGCAGTCGAGCGTTGGCTCCCGAGCAGTACTTC.

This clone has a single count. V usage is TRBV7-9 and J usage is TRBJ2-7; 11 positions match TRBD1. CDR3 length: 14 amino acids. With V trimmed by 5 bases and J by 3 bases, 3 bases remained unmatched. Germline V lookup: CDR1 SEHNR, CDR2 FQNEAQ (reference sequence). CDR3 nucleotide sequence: TGTGCCAGCAGCATGGACAGGGGGCACTACGAGCAGTACTTC. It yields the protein CASSMDRGHYEQYF.

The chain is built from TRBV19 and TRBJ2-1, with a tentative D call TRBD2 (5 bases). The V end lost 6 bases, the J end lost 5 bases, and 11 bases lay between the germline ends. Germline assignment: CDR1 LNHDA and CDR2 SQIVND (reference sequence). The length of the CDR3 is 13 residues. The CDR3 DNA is TGTGCCAGTAGGAGCTACGGGGACAATGAGCAGTTCTTC. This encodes CASRSYGDNEQFF.

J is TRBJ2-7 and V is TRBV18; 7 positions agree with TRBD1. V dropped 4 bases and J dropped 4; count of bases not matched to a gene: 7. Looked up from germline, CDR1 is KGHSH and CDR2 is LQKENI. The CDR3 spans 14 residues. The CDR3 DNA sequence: TGTGCCAGCTCACTCCGGACAGGTCCTTACGAGCAGTACTTC. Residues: CASSLRTGPYEQYF.

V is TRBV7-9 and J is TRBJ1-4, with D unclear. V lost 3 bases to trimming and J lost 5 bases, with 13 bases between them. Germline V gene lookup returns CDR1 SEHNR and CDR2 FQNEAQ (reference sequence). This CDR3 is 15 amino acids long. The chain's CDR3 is CASSLGTSRNEKLFF. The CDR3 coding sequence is TGTGCCAGCAGCTTGGGCACTTCCCGAAATGAAAAACTGTTTTTT.

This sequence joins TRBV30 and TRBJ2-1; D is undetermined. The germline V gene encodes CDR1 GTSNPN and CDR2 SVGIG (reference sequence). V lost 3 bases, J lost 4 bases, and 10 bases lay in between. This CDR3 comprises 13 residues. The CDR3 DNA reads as TGTGCCTGGAGCCCCCTAGATTACAATGAGCAGTTCTTC. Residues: CAWSPLDYNEQFF.

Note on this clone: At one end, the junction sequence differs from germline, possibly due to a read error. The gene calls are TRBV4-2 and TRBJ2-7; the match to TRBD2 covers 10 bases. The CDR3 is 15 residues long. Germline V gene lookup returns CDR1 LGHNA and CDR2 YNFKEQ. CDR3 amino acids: CASSQDLVAGGPVNF. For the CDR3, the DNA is TGTGCCAGCAGCCAAGATCTAGTAGCGGGGGGCCCCGTGAACTTC.

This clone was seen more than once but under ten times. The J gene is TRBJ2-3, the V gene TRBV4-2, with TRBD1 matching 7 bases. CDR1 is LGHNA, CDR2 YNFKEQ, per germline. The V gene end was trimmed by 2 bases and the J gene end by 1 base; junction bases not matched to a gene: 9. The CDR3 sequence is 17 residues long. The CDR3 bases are TGTGCCAGCAGCCAACAAACGACAGGGCTGGGCACAGATACGCAGTATTTT. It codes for CASSQQTTGLGTDTQYF.

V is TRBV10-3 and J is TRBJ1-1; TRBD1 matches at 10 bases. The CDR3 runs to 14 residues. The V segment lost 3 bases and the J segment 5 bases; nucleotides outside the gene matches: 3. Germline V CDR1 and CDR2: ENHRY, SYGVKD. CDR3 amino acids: CAISDRTGGTEAFF. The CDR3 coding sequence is TGTGCCATCAGTGACCGGACAGGGGGGACTGAAGCTTTCTTT.

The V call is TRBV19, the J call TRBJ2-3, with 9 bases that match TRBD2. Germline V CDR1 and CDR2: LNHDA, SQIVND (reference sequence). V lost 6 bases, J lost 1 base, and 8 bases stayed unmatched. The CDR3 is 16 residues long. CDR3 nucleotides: TGTGCCAGTAGACCCGCGGGAGGGTCTGGCACAGATACGCAGTATTTT. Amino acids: CASRPAGGSGTDTQYF. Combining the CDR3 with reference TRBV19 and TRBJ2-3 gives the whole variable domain DGGITQSPKYLFRKEGQNVTLSCEQNLNHDAMYWYRQDPGQGLRLIYYSQIVNDFQKGDIAEGYSVSREKKESFPLTVTSAQKNPTAFYLCASRPAGGSGTDTQYFGPGTRLTVL.

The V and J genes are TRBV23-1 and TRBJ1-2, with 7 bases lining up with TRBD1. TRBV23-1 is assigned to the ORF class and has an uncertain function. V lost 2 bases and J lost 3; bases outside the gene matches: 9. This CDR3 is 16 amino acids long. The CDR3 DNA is TGCGCCAGCAGTCAAGGTACACCAGGGGGGTACTATGGCTACACCTTC. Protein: CASSQGTPGGYYGYTF.

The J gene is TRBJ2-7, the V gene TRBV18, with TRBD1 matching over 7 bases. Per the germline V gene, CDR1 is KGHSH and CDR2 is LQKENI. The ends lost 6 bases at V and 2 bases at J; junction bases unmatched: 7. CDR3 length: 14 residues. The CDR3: CASSRGGATYEQYF. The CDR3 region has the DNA TGTGCCAGCTCCCGAGGGGGCGCAACCTACGAGCAGTACTTC.

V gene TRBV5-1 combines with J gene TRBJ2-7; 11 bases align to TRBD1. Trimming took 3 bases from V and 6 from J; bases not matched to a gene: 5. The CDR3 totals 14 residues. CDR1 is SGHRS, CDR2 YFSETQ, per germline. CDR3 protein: CASSYGTGGGEQYF. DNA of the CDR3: TGCGCCAGCAGCTACGGGACAGGGGGAGGCGAGCAGTACTTC.

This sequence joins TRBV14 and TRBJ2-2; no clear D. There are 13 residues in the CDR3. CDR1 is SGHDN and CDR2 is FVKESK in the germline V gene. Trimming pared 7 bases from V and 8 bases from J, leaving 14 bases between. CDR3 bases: TGTGCCAGCACTACAGAACCGATAGGGGAGCTGTTTTTT. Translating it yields CASTTEPIGELFF.

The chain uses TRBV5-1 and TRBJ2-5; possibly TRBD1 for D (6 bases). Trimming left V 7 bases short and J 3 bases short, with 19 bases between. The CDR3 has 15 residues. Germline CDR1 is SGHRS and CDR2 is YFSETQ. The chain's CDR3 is CASSLGGFREETQYF. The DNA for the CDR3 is TGCGCCAGCTCCCTAGGGGGTTTTCGGGAAGAGACCCAGTACTTC. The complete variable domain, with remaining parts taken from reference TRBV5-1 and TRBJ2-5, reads KAGVTQTPRYLIKTRGQQVTLSCSPISGHRSVSWYQQTPGQGLQFLFEYFSETQRNKGNFPGRFSGRQFSNSRSEMNVSTLELGDSALYLCASSLGGFREETQYFGPGTRLLVL.

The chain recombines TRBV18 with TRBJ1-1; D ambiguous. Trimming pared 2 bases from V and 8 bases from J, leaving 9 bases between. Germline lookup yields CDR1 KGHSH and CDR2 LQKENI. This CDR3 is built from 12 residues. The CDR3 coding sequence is TGTGCCAGCTCACCAGAGAGAGGAGAAGCTTTCTTT. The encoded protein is CASSPERGEAFF.

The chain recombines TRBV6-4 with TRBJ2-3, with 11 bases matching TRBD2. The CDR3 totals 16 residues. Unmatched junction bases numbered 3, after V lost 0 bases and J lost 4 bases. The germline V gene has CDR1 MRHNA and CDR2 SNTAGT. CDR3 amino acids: CASSDSPSGGPDTQYF. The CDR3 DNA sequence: TGTGCCAGCAGTGACTCGCCTAGCGGGGGGCCAGATACGCAGTATTTT.

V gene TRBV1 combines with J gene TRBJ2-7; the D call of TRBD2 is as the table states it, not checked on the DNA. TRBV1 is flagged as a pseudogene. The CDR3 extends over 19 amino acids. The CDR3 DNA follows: TGCACCAGCAGCCAAACTATTAGCGGGGACCGGAATTACTCCTACGAGCAGTACTTC. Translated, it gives CTSSQTISGDRNYSYEQYF.

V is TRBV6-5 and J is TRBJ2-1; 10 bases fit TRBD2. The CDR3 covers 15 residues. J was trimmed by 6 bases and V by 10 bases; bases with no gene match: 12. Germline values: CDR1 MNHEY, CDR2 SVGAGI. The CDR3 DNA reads TGTGCCACTACTCCGGGACTAGCGATCGCCAATGAGCAGTTCTTC. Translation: CATTPGLAIANEQFF.

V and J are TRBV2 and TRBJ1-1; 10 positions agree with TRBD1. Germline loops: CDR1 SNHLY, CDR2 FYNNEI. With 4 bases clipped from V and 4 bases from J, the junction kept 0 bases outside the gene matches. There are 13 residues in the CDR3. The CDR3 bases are TGTGCCAGCAGTGGGACAGGGGGCACTGAAGCTTTCTTT. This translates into CASSGTGGTEAFF. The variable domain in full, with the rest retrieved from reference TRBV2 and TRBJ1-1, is EPEVTQTPSHQVTQMGQEVILRCVPISNHLYFYWYRQILGQKVEFLVSFYNNEISEKSEIFDDQFSVERPDGSNFTLKIRSTKLEDSAMYFCASSGTGGTEAFFGQGTRLTVV.

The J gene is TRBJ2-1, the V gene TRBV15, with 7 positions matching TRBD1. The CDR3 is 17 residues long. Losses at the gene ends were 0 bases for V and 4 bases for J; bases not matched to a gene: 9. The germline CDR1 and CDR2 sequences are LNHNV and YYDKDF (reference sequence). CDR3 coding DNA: TGTGCCACCAGCAGAGATGAATTGACAGGGATTTACAATGAGCAGTTCTTC. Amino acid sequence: CATSRDELTGIYNEQFF.

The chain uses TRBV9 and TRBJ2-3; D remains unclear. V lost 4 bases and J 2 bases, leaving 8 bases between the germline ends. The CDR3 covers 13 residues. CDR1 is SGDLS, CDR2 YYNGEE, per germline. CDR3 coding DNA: TGTGCCAGCAGCCTCCGTCTCACAGATACGCAGTATTTT. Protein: CASSLRLTDTQYF. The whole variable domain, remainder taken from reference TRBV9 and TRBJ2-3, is DSGVTQTPKHLITATGQRVTLRCSPRSGDLSVYWYQQSLDQGLQFLIQYYNGEERAKGNILERFSAQQFPDLHSELNLSSLELGDSALYFCASSLRLTDTQYFGPGTRLTVL.

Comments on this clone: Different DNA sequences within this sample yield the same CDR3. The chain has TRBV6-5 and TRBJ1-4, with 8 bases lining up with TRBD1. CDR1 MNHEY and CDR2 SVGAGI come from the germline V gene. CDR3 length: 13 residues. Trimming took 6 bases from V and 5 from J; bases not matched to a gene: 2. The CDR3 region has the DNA TGTGCCAGCAGGGACAGGGAGAATGAAAAACTGTTTTTT. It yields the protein CASRDRENEKLFF.

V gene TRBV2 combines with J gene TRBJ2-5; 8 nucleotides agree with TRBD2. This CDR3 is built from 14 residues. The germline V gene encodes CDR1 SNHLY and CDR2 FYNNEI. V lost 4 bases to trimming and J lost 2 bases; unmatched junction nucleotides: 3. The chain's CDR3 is CASSVSGAQETQYF. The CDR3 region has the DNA TGTGCCAGCAGTGTTAGCGGGGCTCAAGAGACCCAGTACTTC.